The TCR beta chain under discussion was sequenced for a study of blood T cells in healthy people across ages. This clonotype was seen a handful of times. Per sample, no less than 6 micrograms of total RNA were extracted. PCR was performed a second time for about 6 to 12 cycles using a sample-barcoded 5' primer and a J-beta primer mix. A tag from a template-switch adaptor with 12 random nucleotides marked each cDNA molecule. TCRdb called the 5' RACE reads again in MiXCR, with one record for every CDR3 protein. This table holds around 750,000 distinct CDR3 sequences, about 48% found once. The CDR3 has 14 residues. V trimming: 6 bases; J trimming: 3 bases; junction bases outside the gene matches: 8. The germline V gene has CDR1 DFQATT and CDR2 SNEGSKA (reference sequence).

The V call is TRBV20-1, the J call TRBJ2-4, with 7 bases lining up with TRBD1. Input material: blood. The clonotype originates from an older man in good health. CDR3 in DNA: TGCAGTGCCAAGAGAGGGACAGACAAAAACATTCAGTACTTC. Amino acid sequence: CSAKRGTDKNIQYF.